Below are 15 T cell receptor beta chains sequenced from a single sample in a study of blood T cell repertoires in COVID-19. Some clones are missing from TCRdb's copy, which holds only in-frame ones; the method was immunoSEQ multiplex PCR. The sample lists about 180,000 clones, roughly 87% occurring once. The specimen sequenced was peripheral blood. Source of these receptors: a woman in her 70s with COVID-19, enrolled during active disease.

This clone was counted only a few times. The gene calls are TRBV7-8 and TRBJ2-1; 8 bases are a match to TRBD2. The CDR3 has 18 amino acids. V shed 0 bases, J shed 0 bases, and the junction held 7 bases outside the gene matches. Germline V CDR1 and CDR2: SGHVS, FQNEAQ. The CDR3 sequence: CASSLALASGFSYNEQFF. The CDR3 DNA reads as TGTGCCAGCAGCTTAGCGCTGGCTAGCGGGTTCTCCTACAATGAGCAGTTCTTC.

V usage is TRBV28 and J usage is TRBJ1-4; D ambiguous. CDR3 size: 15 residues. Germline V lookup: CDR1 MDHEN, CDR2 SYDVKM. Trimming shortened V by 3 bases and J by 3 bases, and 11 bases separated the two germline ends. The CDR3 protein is CASSFGGESNEKLFF. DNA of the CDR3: TGTGCCAGCAGTTTCGGTGGGGAGTCTAATGAAAAACTGTTTTTT. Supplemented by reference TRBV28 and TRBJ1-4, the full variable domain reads DVKVTQSSRYLVKRTGEKVFLECVQDMDHENMFWYRQDPGLGLRLIYFSYDVKMKEKGDIPEGYSVSREKKERFSLILESASTNQTSMYLCASSFGGESNEKLFFGSGTQLSVL.

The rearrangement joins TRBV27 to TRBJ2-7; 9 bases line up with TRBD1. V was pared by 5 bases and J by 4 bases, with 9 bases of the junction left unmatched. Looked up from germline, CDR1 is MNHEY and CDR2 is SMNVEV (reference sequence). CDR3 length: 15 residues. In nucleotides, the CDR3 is TGTGCCAGCAGTGCCCGACAGGGGGGATTATACGAGCAGTACTTC. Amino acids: CASSARQGGLYEQYF.

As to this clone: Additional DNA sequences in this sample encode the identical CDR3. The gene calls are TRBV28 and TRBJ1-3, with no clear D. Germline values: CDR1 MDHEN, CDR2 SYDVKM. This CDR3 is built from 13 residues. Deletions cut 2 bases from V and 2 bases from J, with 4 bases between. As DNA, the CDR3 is TGTGCCAGCAGTTTACCTGCTGGAAACACCATATATTTT. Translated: CASSLPAGNTIYF.

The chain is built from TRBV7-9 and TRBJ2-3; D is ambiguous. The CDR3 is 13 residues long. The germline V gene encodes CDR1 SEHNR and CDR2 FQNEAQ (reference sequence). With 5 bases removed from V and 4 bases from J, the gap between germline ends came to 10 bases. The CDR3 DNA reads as TGTGCCAGCAGCATAGTCGGTGCAGATACGCAGTATTTT. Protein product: CASSIVGADTQYF.

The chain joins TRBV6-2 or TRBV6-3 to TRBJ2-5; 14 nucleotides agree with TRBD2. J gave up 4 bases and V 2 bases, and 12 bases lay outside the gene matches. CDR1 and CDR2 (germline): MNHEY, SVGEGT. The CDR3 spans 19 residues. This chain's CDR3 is CASSYPGTSGRRIGETQYF. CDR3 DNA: TGTGCCAGCAGTTACCCGGGGACTAGCGGGAGACGGATCGGAGAGACCCAGTACTTC.

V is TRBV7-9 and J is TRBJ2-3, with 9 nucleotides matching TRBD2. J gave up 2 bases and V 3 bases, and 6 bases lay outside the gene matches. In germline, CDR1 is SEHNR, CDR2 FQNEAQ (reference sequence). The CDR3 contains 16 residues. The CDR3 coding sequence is TGTGCCAGCAGCTTGGGGCTAGCGGGGATCACAGATACGCAGTATTTT. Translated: CASSLGLAGITDTQYF.

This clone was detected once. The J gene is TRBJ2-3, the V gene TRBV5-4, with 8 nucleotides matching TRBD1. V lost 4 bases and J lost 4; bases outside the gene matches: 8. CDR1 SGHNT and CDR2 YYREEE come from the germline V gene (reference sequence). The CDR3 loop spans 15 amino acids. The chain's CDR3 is CASSPRGQDADTQYF. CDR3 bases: TGTGCCAGCAGCCCTAGGGGACAGGATGCAGATACGCAGTATTTT. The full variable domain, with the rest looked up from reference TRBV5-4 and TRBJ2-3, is ETGVTQSPTHLIKTRGQQVTLRCSSQSGHNTVSWYQQALGQGPQFIFQYYREEENGRGNFPPRFSGLQFPNYSSELNVNALELDDSALYLCASSPRGQDADTQYFGPGTRLTVL.

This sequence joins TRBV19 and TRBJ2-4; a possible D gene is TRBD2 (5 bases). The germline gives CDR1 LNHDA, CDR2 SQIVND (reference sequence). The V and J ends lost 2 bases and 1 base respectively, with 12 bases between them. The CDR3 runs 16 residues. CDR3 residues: CASSIKGGSAKNIQYF. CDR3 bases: TGTGCCAGTAGTATAAAAGGCGGGTCGGCCAAAAACATTCAGTACTTC.

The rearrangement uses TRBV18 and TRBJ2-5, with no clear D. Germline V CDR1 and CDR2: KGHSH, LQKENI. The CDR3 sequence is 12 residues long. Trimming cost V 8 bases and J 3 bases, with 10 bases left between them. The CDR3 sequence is CASARVEETQYF. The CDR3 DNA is TGTGCCAGCGCCCGCGTGGAAGAGACCCAGTACTTC.

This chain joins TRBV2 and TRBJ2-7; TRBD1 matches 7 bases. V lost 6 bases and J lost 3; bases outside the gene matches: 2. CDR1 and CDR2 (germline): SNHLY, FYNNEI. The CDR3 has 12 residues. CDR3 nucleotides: TGTGCCAGCAGGGGGGACAGCTACGAGCAGTACTTC. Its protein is CASRGDSYEQYF.

The CDR3 coding sequence is TGTGCCACCAGTGATCCCGGACTAGCGGGTCGGTATACGCAGTATTTT. Translating gives CATSDPGLAGRYTQYF. The chain employs TRBV24-1 and TRBJ2-3; 11 positions match TRBD2. Trimming took 3 bases from V and 7 from J; bases not matched to a gene: 8. Germline V gene sequence: CDR1 KGHDR, CDR2 SFDVKD. The CDR3 runs 16 residues.

In nucleotides, the CDR3 is TGCGCCAGCAGCTTGGCAGGTAGCGGACTCACAGATACGCAGTATTTT. Amino acids: CASSLAGSGLTDTQYF. This chain joins TRBV5-1 and TRBJ2-3, with D maybe TRBD2 (6 bases). CDR3 length equals 16 residues. The V gene lost 0 bases and the J gene lost 2 bases, with 13 bases spanning the gap. CDR1 SGHRS and CDR2 YFSETQ come from the germline V gene.

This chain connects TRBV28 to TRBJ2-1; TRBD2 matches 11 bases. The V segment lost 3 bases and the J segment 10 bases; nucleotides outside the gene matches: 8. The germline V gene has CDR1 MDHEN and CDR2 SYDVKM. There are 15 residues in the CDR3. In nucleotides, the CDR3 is TGTGCCAGCAGTTTGGTACTAGCGGGAGCTTGGGAGCAGTTCTTC. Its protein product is CASSLVLAGAWEQFF.

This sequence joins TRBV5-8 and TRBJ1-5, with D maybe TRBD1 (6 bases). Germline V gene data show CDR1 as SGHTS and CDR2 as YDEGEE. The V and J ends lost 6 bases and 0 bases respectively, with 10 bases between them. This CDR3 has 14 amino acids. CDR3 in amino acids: CASTRQASNQPQHF. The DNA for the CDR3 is TGTGCCAGCACGCGACAGGCTAGCAATCAGCCCCAGCATTTT.